This T cell receptor (beta chain) was retrieved from a study of blood T cell repertoires in COVID-19. Study-level information: Samples taken during acute and convalescent COVID-19 were collected in the United States, Italy and Spain. The cDNA or gDNA used as material had been derived from T cells, B-cell-depleted T cells, or PBMCs.

Germline V lookup: CDR1 SGDLS, CDR2 YYNGEE. The CDR3 runs to 15 residues. V gave up 0 bases and J gave up 7 bases, with 13 bases separating them. Authors' analysis steps: Reference gene primer amplification gave estimated nucleated cell counts. Clones were sequenced by immunoSEQ multiplex PCR, and TCRdb holds only the in-frame ones, with some missing. Clonal size and the V and J genes are those of that table, whereas D and trimming came from the DNA. The table has around 380,000 clones, 70% to 85% seen once. This TCR was recovered from a human donor with acute or convalescent COVID-19. The donor label of this sample is uncertain. The sample taken for sequencing was peripheral blood. V usage is TRBV9 and J usage is TRBJ1-4, with D possibly being TRBD1 (6 bases). DNA of the CDR3: TGTGCCAGCAGCGTAGTTCCAGGGGAATTTGAAAAACTGTTTTTT. Translated: CASSVVPGEFEKLFF. Full variable domain (remainder filled in from reference TRBV9 and TRBJ1-4): DSGVTQTPKHLITATGQRVTLRCSPRSGDLSVYWYQQSLDQGLQFLIQYYNGEERAKGNILERFSAQQFPDLHSELNLSSLELGDSALYFCASSVVPGEFEKLFFGSGTQLSVL.